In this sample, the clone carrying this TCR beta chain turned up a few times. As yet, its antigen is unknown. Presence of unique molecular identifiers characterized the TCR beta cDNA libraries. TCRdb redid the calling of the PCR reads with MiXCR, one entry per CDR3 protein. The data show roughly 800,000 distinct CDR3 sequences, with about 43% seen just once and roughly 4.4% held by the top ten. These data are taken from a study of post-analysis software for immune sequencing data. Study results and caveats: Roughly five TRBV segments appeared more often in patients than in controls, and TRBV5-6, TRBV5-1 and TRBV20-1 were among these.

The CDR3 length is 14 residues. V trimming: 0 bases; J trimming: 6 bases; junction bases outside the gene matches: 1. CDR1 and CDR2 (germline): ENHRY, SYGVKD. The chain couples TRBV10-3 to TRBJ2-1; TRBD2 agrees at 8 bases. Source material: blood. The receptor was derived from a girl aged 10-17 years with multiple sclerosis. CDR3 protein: CAISESSGGNEQFF. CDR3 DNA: TGTGCCATCAGTGAGTCAAGCGGGGGCAATGAGCAGTTCTTC.